Below are 28 T cell receptor beta chains sequenced from a single sample in a study of graft-versus-host responses after intestinal transplantation. The method was immunoSEQ multiplex PCR; TCRdb's version includes in-frame clones alone and lacks a portion of them. The sample yields about 86,000 clones, roughly 80% seen once. The antigens these receptors bind are not known. The sequenced sample was unstimulated CD8+ T cells sorted from spleen or lymph node cells, obtained before intestinal transplant. The receptors shown here come from a human donor who received an intestinal transplant.

This rearrangement joins TRBV28 to TRBJ1-1; D is undetermined. Between the trimmed V and J ends, which lost 6 bases and 1 base, there was a span of 6 bases. The CDR3 length is 12 residues. Germline V lookup: CDR1 MDHEN, CDR2 SYDVKM. The CDR3 protein is CASRQTNTEAFF. The DNA of the CDR3 is TGTGCCAGCAGACAGACGAACACTGAAGCTTTCTTT.

The gene calls are TRBV10-1 and TRBJ2-7; the match to TRBD1 covers 8 bases. In germline, CDR1 is WNHNN, CDR2 SYGVQD (reference sequence). This CDR3 contains 14 residues. Trimming removed 3 bases from V and 6 bases from J; junction bases left unmatched: 7. The CDR3 region is CASSDQDRVFEQYF. CDR3 nucleotide sequence: TGCGCCAGCAGTGACCAGGACAGGGTTTTCGAGCAGTACTTC.

As to this clone: Other DNA sequences in the sample encode the same CDR3. This rearrangement joins TRBV20-1 to TRBJ1-1; no clear D. The germline V gene has CDR1 DFQATT and CDR2 SNEGSKA (reference sequence). The CDR3 runs to 11 residues. Trimming removed 1 base at V and 5 bases at J, with 5 bases between. The CDR3 region has the DNA TGCAGTGCTAGAGGGGGTACTGAAGCTTTCTTT. This gives the protein CSARGGTEAFF.

The chain joins TRBV28 to TRBJ2-2; 8 positions match TRBD2. Germline CDR1 reads MDHEN; CDR2 reads SYDVKM. Trimming removed 2 bases from V and 5 bases from J; junction bases left unmatched: 4. The CDR3 length is 15 residues. The CDR3 protein is CASSLVSSGTGELFF. The CDR3 bases are TGTGCCAGCAGTTTAGTGTCTAGCGGGACCGGGGAGCTGTTTTTT.

The V and J genes are TRBV9 and TRBJ2-7, with TRBD2 identical over 11 bases. V shed 3 bases and J 1 base; nucleotides not matched to a gene: 3. The CDR3 runs 15 residues. Germline lookup yields CDR1 SGDLS and CDR2 YYNGEE. CDR3 nucleotide sequence: TGTGCCAGCAGCGGGTCTAGCGGGAGGTCCTACGAGCAGTACTTC. It is translated as CASSGSSGRSYEQYF.

The chain links TRBV15 to TRBJ1-6; 7 bases match TRBD1. This CDR3 comprises 15 residues. CDR1 LNHNV and CDR2 YYDKDF come from the germline V gene (reference sequence). The J segment lost 6 bases and the V segment lost 3 bases, leaving 5 bases of the junction unmatched. The CDR3 sequence: CATSSTQGINSPLHF. The CDR3 bases are TGTGCCACCAGCAGTACACAGGGGATTAATTCACCCCTCCACTTT.

The rearrangement links TRBV19 to TRBJ1-1; D uncertain. From germline, CDR1 is LNHDA and CDR2 SQIVND (reference sequence). Trimming left V 1 base short and J 7 bases short, with 13 bases between. The CDR3 has 14 residues. DNA of the CDR3: TGTGCCAGTAGTATAGTTCACCGTGCCCGTGAAGCTTTCTTT. It codes for CASSIVHRAREAFF.

The J gene is TRBJ1-1, the V gene TRBV9, with 10 bases fitting TRBD1. Losses at the gene ends were 3 bases for V and 11 bases for J; bases not matched to a gene: 1. Germline V CDR1 and CDR2: SGDLS, YYNGEE. CDR3 length: 11 amino acids. The CDR3 DNA reads as TGTGCCAGCAGCGGACAGGGGGCGGCTTTCTTT. Its protein product is CASSGQGAAFF.

The CDR3 nucleotides are TGCGCCAGCAGCCGGGGAGCAGATACGCAGTATTTT. Translating gives CASSRGADTQYF. V and J are TRBV4-1 and TRBJ2-3; maybe TRBD2 (5 bases). The CDR3 consists of 12 residues. Germline-derived CDR1 and CDR2 are MGHRA and YSYEKL. V was clipped by 4 bases and J by 4 bases, with 6 bases between them.

This clone occurred a few times. The chain links TRBV9 to TRBJ2-2; TRBD2 matches 10 bases. V shed 3 bases, J shed 0 bases, and the junction held 2 bases outside the gene matches. The CDR3 has 16 residues. The germline V gene has CDR1 SGDLS and CDR2 YYNGEE. The CDR3 is CASSGAGGANTGELFF. The CDR3 DNA reads TGTGCCAGCAGCGGAGCGGGAGGGGCGAACACCGGGGAGCTGTTTTTT.

This chain uses TRBV5-4 with TRBJ2-1; the match to TRBD2 covers 7 bases. With 0 bases clipped from V and 8 bases from J, the junction kept 2 bases outside the gene matches. The CDR3 runs 13 residues. Germline values: CDR1 SGHNT, CDR2 YYREEE (reference sequence). Here the CDR3 DNA reads TGTGCCAGCAGCTTGGGGGAGGGGTATGAGCAGTTCTTC. It is translated as CASSLGEGYEQFF. Full variable domain (rest looked up from reference TRBV5-4 and TRBJ2-1): ETGVTQSPTHLIKTRGQQVTLRCSSQSGHNTVSWYQQALGQGPQFIFQYYREEENGRGNFPPRFSGLQFPNYSSELNVNALELDDSALYLCASSLGEGYEQFFGPGTRLTVL.

V and J are TRBV27 and TRBJ2-7; D unclear. The CDR3 extends over 12 amino acids. V was cut by 6 bases and J by 2 bases, with 8 bases left in between. The germline CDR1 and CDR2 sequences are MNHEY and SMNVEV (reference sequence). CDR3 protein: CASSRHPYEQYF. The CDR3 DNA reads TGTGCCAGCAGCAGACATCCCTACGAGCAGTACTTC.

J is TRBJ2-5 and V is TRBV27, with TRBD2 matching 11 bases. CDR3 length: 16 residues. V shed 2 bases, J shed 5 bases, and the junction held 7 bases outside the gene matches. Germline loops: CDR1 MNHEY, CDR2 SMNVEV (reference sequence). In DNA, the CDR3 is TGTGCCAGCAGTTTAAATAGGGCTAGCGGGGGGGAGACCCAGTACTTC. Translating gives CASSLNRASGGETQYF.

V is TRBV6-5 and J is TRBJ1-1; 7 positions agree with TRBD1. The V gene end was trimmed by 8 bases and the J gene end by 8 bases; junction bases not matched to a gene: 11. CDR3 length equals 13 residues. Germline CDR1 MNHEY, CDR2 SVGAGI. CDR3 bases: TGTGCCAGCGGGTTGACAGCGACAGGGGAAGCTTTCTTT. Its protein is CASGLTATGEAFF.

J is TRBJ2-1 and V is TRBV6-5, with D unresolved. V lost 4 bases, J lost 6 bases, and 4 bases lay in between. This CDR3 is 11 amino acids long. The germline CDR1 and CDR2 sequences are MNHEY and SVGAGI. The CDR3 spells CASSFSNEQFF. CDR3 DNA sequence: TGTGCCAGCAGTTTTAGCAATGAGCAGTTCTTC.

This rearrangement joins TRBV7-9 to TRBJ1-1, with D uncertain. The CDR3 extends over 15 amino acids. V was cut by 4 bases and J by 5 bases, with 17 bases left in between. Germline V gives CDR1 SEHNR, CDR2 FQNEAQ (reference sequence). The CDR3 sequence is CASSSSMGWETEAFF. DNA of the CDR3: TGTGCCAGCAGCTCTTCCATGGGTTGGGAAACTGAAGCTTTCTTT.

The V call is TRBV27, the J call TRBJ2-3; D gene ambiguous. The CDR3 runs to 13 residues. Germline V CDR1 and CDR2: MNHEY, SMNVEV (reference sequence). V was shortened by 0 bases and J by 0 bases, with 1 base between the two germline ends. The CDR3, as DNA: TGTGCCAGCAGTTTATCCAGCACAGATACGCAGTATTTT. The encoded protein is CASSLSSTDTQYF.

The genes are TRBV27 and TRBJ1-5; 8 nucleotides match TRBD1. This CDR3 region has 15 residues. The junction had 5 bases not matched to a gene; V was cut back by 0 bases and J by 7 bases. Germline V gives CDR1 MNHEY, CDR2 SMNVEV (reference sequence). CDR3 bases: TGTGCCAGCAGTTTATCATCCACAGGGGGACAGCCCCAGCATTTT. The encoded protein is CASSLSSTGGQPQHF.

The chain combines TRBV4-2 with TRBJ2-7, with 7 bases matching TRBD1. Germline CDR1 LGHNA, CDR2 YNFKEQ. CDR3 length: 18 residues. With V trimmed by 0 bases and J by 3 bases, 14 bases remained unmatched. CDR3 amino acids: CASSQDPGYRGVGYEQYF. In DNA form, the CDR3 reads TGTGCCAGCAGCCAAGATCCAGGTTACAGGGGAGTCGGCTACGAGCAGTACTTC.

V gene TRBV7-9 combines with J gene TRBJ2-1, with TRBD2 matching 9 bases. V trimming: 5 bases; J trimming: 2 bases; junction bases outside the gene matches: 7. CDR3 length equals 16 residues. Germline values: CDR1 SEHNR, CDR2 FQNEAQ (reference sequence). The CDR3 sequence: CASSPRASGAYNEQFF. The CDR3 DNA follows: TGTGCCAGCAGCCCGCGGGCTAGCGGGGCCTACAATGAGCAGTTCTTC.

The chain combines TRBV15 with TRBJ2-3, with 8 bases matching TRBD2. Germline V gene data show CDR1 as LNHNV and CDR2 as YYDKDF (reference sequence). V shed 3 bases, J shed 0 bases, and the junction held 2 bases outside the gene matches. The CDR3 has 15 residues. The CDR3 is CATSSGGASTDTQYF. The DNA for the CDR3 is TGTGCCACCAGCAGCGGGGGGGCTAGCACAGATACGCAGTATTTT.

The chain carries TRBV29-1 and TRBJ2-7; no definite D call. V lost 1 base, J lost 2 bases, and 15 bases lay in between. The V gene's germline CDR1 is SQVTM and CDR2 ANQGSEA. The CDR3 runs 15 residues. In nucleotides, the CDR3 is TGCAGCGTTGAAGCTGAGAAGGGCACCACCTACGAGCAGTACTTC. Encoded protein: CSVEAEKGTTYEQYF.

The chain employs TRBV7-8 and TRBJ1-5; 8 bases align to TRBD1. Trimming removed 5 bases from V and 5 bases from J; junction bases left unmatched: 2. CDR1 and CDR2 (germline): SGHVS, FQNEAQ. The CDR3 runs to 13 residues. The CDR3 DNA is TGTGCCAGCAGCCCACAGGGGGATCAGCCCCAGCATTTT. Translation: CASSPQGDQPQHF.

The V and J genes are TRBV11-2 and TRBJ2-1; 8 bases agree with TRBD2. This CDR3 is 16 amino acids long. V dropped 2 bases and J dropped 1; count of bases not matched to a gene: 4. From germline, CDR1 is SGHAT and CDR2 FQNNGV. CDR3 amino acids: CASSLLTGGSYNEQFF. CDR3 coding DNA: TGTGCCAGCAGCTTACTGACGGGGGGGTCCTACAATGAGCAGTTCTTC. Full variable domain (remainder filled in from reference TRBV11-2 and TRBJ2-1): EAGVAQSPRYKIIEKRQSVAFWCNPISGHATLYWYQQILGQGPKLLIQFQNNGVVDDSQLPKDRFSAERLKGVDSTLKIQPAKLEDSAVYLCASSLLTGGSYNEQFFGPGTRLTVL.

V and J are TRBV28 and TRBJ1-5; 8 bases line up with TRBD1. The CDR3 length is 15 residues. V lost 1 base to trimming and J lost 1 base; unmatched junction nucleotides: 0. The V gene's germline CDR1 is MDHEN and CDR2 SYDVKM. The CDR3, as DNA: TGTGCCAGCAGTTTATACAGGGGGAGCAATCAGCCCCAGCATTTT. This codes for CASSLYRGSNQPQHF.

CDR3 coding DNA: TGCAGCGTTGAAGAATGGCAGCGCACAGATACGCAGTATTTT. Protein: CSVEEWQRTDTQYF. This chain uses TRBV29-1 with TRBJ2-3; no clear D. This CDR3 spans 14 amino acids. V lost 0 bases and J lost 1, with 8 bases in between. Germline V gives CDR1 SQVTM, CDR2 ANQGSEA.

V and J are TRBV6-5 and TRBJ2-7; TRBD1 agrees at 7 bases. Trimming cost V 6 bases and J 0 bases; bases outside gene matches: 8. This CDR3 spans 15 amino acids. CDR1 and CDR2 (germline): MNHEY, SVGAGI. Here the CDR3 DNA reads TGTGCCAGCAGCTCGGGACAGCTCCTCTCCTACGAGCAGTACTTC. It specifies CASSSGQLLSYEQYF.

This chain uses TRBV6-6 with TRBJ2-5, with D possibly being TRBD2 (5 bases). The CDR3 has 15 residues. The V gene lost 6 bases and the J gene lost 3 bases, with 17 bases spanning the gap. Germline CDR1 is MNHNY and CDR2 is SVGAGI (reference sequence). CDR3 sequence reads: CASSLVGLGKETQYF. CDR3 bases: TGTGCCAGCAGCCTGGTCGGACTGGGGAAAGAGACCCAGTACTTC.